This T cell receptor beta chain was sequenced for a study of T cells in Graves' hyperthyroidism and ophthalmopathy. V gave up 5 bases and J gave up 2 bases; unmatched junction bases: 10. Germline V gene lookup returns CDR1 SQVTM and CDR2 ANQGSEA. The CDR3 is 15 amino acids. TCR beta CDR3 regions were amplified from RNA transcripts. A first-round RT-PCR of the TCR CDR3 used the HTBI primer set. A single record per CDR3 protein comes from TCRdb applying MiXCR to the multiplex PCR reads. Seen here are 700,000 to 850,000 distinct CDR3 sequences, about 35% observed once, and the top ten hold around a third. When ophthalmopathy did not progress within 18 months, Graves' hyperthyroidism was considered stable.

V gene TRBV29-1 combines with J gene TRBJ1-2; 8 nucleotides align to TRBD1. The receptor was derived from a woman between 35 and 50 years old with Graves' hyperthyroidism. The sequenced sample consisted of blood. CDR3 in DNA: TGCAGCGTTCCGACTTCAGGGGGCGGAAACTATGGCTACACCTTC. It is translated as CSVPTSGGGNYGYTF.